This TCR beta chain was identified in a study of T cell clonality in common variable immunodeficiency. Whole-study results and caveats: Common variable immunodeficiency TCR beta sequences reportedly had fewer deletions and N-nucleotide insertions.

Patients had low serum IgG, IgA and/or IgM and specific antibody deficiency. Equal genomic DNA amounts from CVID and control samples were sequenced. Using immunoSEQ multiplex PCR, the repertoire was profiled, and TCRdb retains in-frame clones only, with some absent. Sampling found under 35,000 clones, none seen once. This clone was seen only a few times. No antigen is known for it. The read ends 3 residues shy of where the CDR3 ends; the end is completed using the germline J gene. The CDR3 covers 14 residues. The V gene lost 4 bases and the J gene lost 5 bases, with 15 bases spanning the gap. Germline V gives CDR1 SGHRS, CDR2 YFSETQ.

J is TRBJ2-5 and V is TRBV5-1; D gene uncertain. The receptor comes from a human donor with common variable immunodeficiency. The sequenced material came from peripheral blood mononuclear cells. CDR3 loop: CASSPLGDWETQYF. Incomplete CDR3 DNA: TGCGCCAGCAGCCCCCTCGGCGACTGGGAGACC. The entire variable domain, with the rest obtained from reference TRBV5-1 and TRBJ2-5, is as follows: KAGVTQTPRYLIKTRGQQVTLSCSPISGHRSVSWYQQTPGQGLQFLFEYFSETQRNKGNFPGRFSGRQFSNSRSEMNVSTLELGDSALYLCASSPLGDWETQYFGPGTRLLVL.